This T cell receptor beta chain was retrieved from a study of CD4 T cells in relation to SARS-CoV-2 and coronaviruses. Unexposed donor CD4+ T cells date from about 2010-2019, before the COVID-19 pandemic. This CDR3 is built from 16 residues. J gave up 3 bases and V 3 bases, and 8 bases lay outside the gene matches. Germline V CDR1 and CDR2: KGHDR, SFDVKD. The method was immunoSEQ multiplex PCR; TCRdb's version includes in-frame clones alone and lacks a portion of them. The data contain approximately 70,000 clones, just over 90% of them singletons. This receptor was identified in a human donor in good health. The rearrangement uses TRBV24-1 and TRBJ2-7; TRBD1 matches at 9 bases. The sequenced sample consisted of naive CD4+ T cells from PBMCs. Subset specified: naive CD4+ T cells isolated by negative enrichment. The CDR3 region has the DNA TGTGCCACCAGTGATGCATCCGGGACAGGGAACTACGAGCAGTACTTC. Amino acids: CATSDASGTGNYEQYF.